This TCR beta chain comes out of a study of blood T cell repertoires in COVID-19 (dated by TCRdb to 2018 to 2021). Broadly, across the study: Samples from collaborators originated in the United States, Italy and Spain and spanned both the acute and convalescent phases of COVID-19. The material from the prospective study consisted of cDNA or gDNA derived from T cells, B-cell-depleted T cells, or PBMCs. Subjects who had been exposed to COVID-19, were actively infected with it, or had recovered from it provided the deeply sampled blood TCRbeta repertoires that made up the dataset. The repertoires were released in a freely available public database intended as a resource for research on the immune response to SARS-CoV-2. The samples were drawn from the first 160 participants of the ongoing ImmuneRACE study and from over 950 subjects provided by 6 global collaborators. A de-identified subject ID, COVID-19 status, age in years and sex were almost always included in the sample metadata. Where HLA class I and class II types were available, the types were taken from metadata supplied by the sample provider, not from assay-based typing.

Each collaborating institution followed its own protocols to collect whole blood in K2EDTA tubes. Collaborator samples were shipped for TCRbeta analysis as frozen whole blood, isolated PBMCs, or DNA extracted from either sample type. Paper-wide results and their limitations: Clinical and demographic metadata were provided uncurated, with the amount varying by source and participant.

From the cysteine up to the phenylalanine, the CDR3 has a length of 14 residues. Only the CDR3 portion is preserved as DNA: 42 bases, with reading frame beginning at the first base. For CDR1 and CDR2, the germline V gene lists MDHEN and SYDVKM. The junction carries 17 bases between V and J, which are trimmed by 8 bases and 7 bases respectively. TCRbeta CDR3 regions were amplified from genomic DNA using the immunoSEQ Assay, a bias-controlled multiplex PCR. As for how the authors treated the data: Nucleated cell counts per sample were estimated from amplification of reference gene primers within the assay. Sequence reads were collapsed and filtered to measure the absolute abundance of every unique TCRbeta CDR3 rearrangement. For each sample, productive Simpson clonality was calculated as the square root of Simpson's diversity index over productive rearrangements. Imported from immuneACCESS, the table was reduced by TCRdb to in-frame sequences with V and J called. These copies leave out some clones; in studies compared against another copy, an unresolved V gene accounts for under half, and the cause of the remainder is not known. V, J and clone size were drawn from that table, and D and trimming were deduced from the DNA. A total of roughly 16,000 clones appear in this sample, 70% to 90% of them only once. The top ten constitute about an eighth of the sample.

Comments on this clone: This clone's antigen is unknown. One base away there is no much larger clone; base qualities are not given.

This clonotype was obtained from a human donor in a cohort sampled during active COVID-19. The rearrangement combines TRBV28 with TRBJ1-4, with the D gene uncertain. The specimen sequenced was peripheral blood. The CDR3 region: CASCPRSLAEKLFF. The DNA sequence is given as TGTGCCAGCTGTCCCCGTTCGTTAGCTGAAAAACTGTTTTTT.